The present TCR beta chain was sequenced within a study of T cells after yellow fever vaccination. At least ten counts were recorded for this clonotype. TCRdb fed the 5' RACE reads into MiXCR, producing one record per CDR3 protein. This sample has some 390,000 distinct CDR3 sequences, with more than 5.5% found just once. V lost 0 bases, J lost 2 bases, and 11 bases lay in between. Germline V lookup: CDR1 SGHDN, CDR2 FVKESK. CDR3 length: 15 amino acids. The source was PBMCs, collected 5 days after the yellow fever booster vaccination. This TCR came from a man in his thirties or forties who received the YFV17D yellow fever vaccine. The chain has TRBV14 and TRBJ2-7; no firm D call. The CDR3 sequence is CASSQDIESPYEQYF. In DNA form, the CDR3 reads TGTGCCAGCAGCCAAGATATCGAGAGCCCCTACGAGCAGTACTTC.